What follows are 2 T cell receptor beta chains derived from one specimen sequenced in a study of T-cell memory formation after mild COVID-19. From the 5' RACE reads, TCRdb called clonotypes with MiXCR, one entry per CDR3 protein. The table has roughly 610,000 distinct CDR3 sequences, around a sixth seen once. Sequencing was done on a sample of PBMCs or a T cell subset sorted from them (not recorded which). These receptors were taken from an adult woman who had mild COVID-19 (a few samples of this study predate the infection). Cell type and time point are not known.

This chain links TRBV6-5 with TRBJ2-7, with D uncertain. Germline CDR1 reads MNHEY; CDR2 reads SVGAGI. V lost 5 bases, J lost 1 base, and 24 bases lay in between. CDR3 length: 18 amino acids. The CDR3 DNA reads TGTGCCAGCAGTCCTCGCTACCCCCGGGCGGTTCATTCCTACGAGCAGTACTTC. Residues: CASSPRYPRAVHSYEQYF.

This CDR3 is CSVEYTDTQYF. For the CDR3, the DNA is TGCAGCGTTGAATACACAGATACGCAGTATTTT. V is TRBV29-1 and J is TRBJ2-3; D uncertain. V was clipped by 2 bases and J by 2 bases, with 2 bases between them. Looked up from germline, CDR1 is SQVTM and CDR2 is ANQGSEA. CDR3 length equals 11 residues.